This TCR beta chain was identified in a study of regulatory T cells in long-lasting Graves disease (dated by TCRdb to the early 2020s). Regarding the study in general: Persistent Graves' disease was defined as antithyroid drug treatment for over 5 years with persistently positive TSH receptor autoantibodies. Persistent Graves' disease patients were compared with newly diagnosed Graves' disease patients by peripheral blood TCR sequencing and RNA sequencing. The study was registered as a clinical trial and conducted in China. TCR sequencing covered 13 persistent and 20 newly diagnosed Graves' disease patients, 33 samples in total. In the clinical cohort, patients with persistent Graves' disease had used antithyroid drugs for an average of around ten years. Results and caveats for the whole study, not just this receptor: Persistent disease showed preferential use of TRBV28, TRBJ1-2 and TRBJ2-5, whereas newly diagnosed disease favored TRBV20-1 and TRBJ2-1. Only the TCR beta chain was sequenced and analyzed. As a limitation, the authors acknowledged that the small sample size may reduce accuracy. The study examined only peripheral blood because the primary lesion, thyroid tissue, could not be accessed. Compared with newly diagnosed patients, persistent Graves' disease patients had lower TCR Shannon entropy and fewer highly expanded clones, which suggests clonal expansion. A larger number of public clonotypes was shared among persistent patients (approximately 3,000) than among newly diagnosed patients (roughly 930).

The time point label of this sample denotes: persistent/refractory GD, antithyroid drugs over 5 years with positive TRAb. RNA was extracted from PBMCs in TRIzol for both TCR sequencing and RNA sequencing. The diagnosis of Graves' disease was made according to American Thyroid Association guidelines. Patients were recruited from an endocrinology department in Xi'an, China. Each patient gave approximately 9.7 milliliters of peripheral blood, collected in an EDTA anticoagulant tube. Ficoll Paque Plus density gradient separation was used to isolate PBMCs, and no further T cell sorting was performed. RNA quality was checked with an Agilent 2100 Bioanalyzer and agarose gel, and concentration with a NanoDrop 2000. Library construction relied on multiplex PCR. TCRdb lists the instrument as Illumina HiSeq 4000. TCR beta libraries were built with iRepertoire HTBI primers and Arm-PCR amplification of CDR3 regions. Gel purification was performed on PCR products prior to sequencing. In the source study's methods: Gene usage analysis of CDR3 amino acid clonotypes relied on the approximately 60 TRBV and about 13 TRBJ segments identified across samples. Filtered high-quality paired reads were merged into contigs using COPE and FqMerger. BLAST was used to align contigs to IMGT TRBV, TRBD and TRBJ reference genes, and CDR3 was defined according to IMGT. Clonotypes above 0.1% frequency were classified as highly expanded clones. Shannon entropy served as the measure of repertoire diversity, while the Gini coefficient captured V-J evenness. Public clonotypes were defined as clonotypes shared by more than one individual. The raw public reads went through TCRdb reprocessing: fastp at Q25, MiXCR clone calling, in-frame beta chains kept. Rows are combined by CDR3 protein, so each entry shows the most common genes and DNA. TCRdb's processing, not the authors', yielded these V and J calls. A total of hundreds of thousands of distinct CDR3 sequences appear in this sample, about a fifth of them only once. Together, the top ten hold 7.1% of the sample.

From the germline V gene, CDR1 is MDHEN and CDR2 is SYDVKM. Reading from cysteine to phenylalanine, the CDR3 counts 14 amino acids. Only CDR3 DNA is held: 42 bases, read in frame from base 1. Details on this clonotype: The specificity of this receptor is unknown. This may stem from a read error, because a much larger clone lies one nucleotide away.

The sequence is built from TRBV28 and TRBJ2-7; a stretch of 10 junction bases matches TRBD1. This sample comprised peripheral blood mononuclear cells (PBMCs), obtained when the disease was refractory, from a patient treated with antithyroid drugs. The TCR sequence derives from a female donor with Graves disease. The CDR3 corresponds to CVSRTGGQGNEQYF. DNA sequence: TGTGTCAGCAGGACCGGGGGACAGGGGAACGAGCAGTACTTC.